What follows are 18 T cell receptor beta chains derived from one specimen sequenced in a study of spatial heterogeneity in lung cancer. Notes on the study in general: Higher tumor mutation counts went along with higher counts of expanded intratumoral alpha and beta TCRs.

TCRdb independently ran MiXCR on the 5' RACE reads; one entry per CDR3 protein. The sample holds some 4,900 distinct CDR3 sequences, about 12% seen once. Antigen specificity for these receptors is unknown. The time point is: sample taken at primary tumor resection. The sequenced sample was lung tumor tissue, obtained at surgery. These receptors were collected from a female donor with early-stage non-small cell lung cancer.

Within the sample, this clonotype is medium-sized (0.01 to 0.1%). The chain has TRBV28 and TRBJ1-2, with TRBD1 matching 10 bases. Unmatched junction bases numbered 7, after V lost 6 bases and J lost 6 bases. The CDR3 length is 14 residues. Looked up from germline, CDR1 is MDHEN and CDR2 is SYDVKM. CDR3 coding DNA: TGTGCCAGCAGCCGAAAGGACAGGGGGGATGGCTACACCTTC. It encodes CASSRKDRGDGYTF.

On this clonotype: With a much larger clone just one base away, this may be a read error. V is TRBV5-4 and J is TRBJ1-6, with unresolved D. V shed 0 bases and J shed 7 bases, with 11 bases lying between them. In germline, CDR1 is SGHNT, CDR2 YYREEE (reference sequence). The CDR3 contains 15 residues. The CDR3 here is CASSLDWNLNSPLHF. The CDR3 DNA follows: TGTGCCAGCAGCTTGGACTGGAACTTAAATTCACCCCTCCACTTT. The entire variable domain, with the rest obtained from reference TRBV5-4 and TRBJ1-6, is as follows: ETGVTQSPTHLIKTRGQQVTLRCSSQSGHNTVSWYQQALGQGPQFIFQYYREEENGRGNFPPRFSGLQFPNYSSELNVNALELDDSALYLCASSLDWNLNSPLHFGNGTRLTVT.

J is TRBJ2-2 and V is TRBV5-1, with 10 bases identical to TRBD2. V lost 5 bases, J lost 5 bases, and 6 bases stayed unmatched. Per germline, CDR1 SGHRS and CDR2 YFSETQ. This CDR3 comprises 15 residues. The CDR3 is CASRRTSGGTGELFF. The CDR3 nucleotides read TGCGCCAGCAGGCGGACTAGCGGTGGGACCGGGGAGCTGTTTTTT.

There are many counts of this clonotype. The J gene is TRBJ2-7, the V gene TRBV5-6; D not certain. CDR3 length: 12 amino acids. Trimming cost V 1 base and J 4 bases, with 6 bases left between them. The germline V gene encodes CDR1 SGHDT and CDR2 YYEEEE. In DNA, the CDR3 is TGTGCCAGCAGCTTGCCCCCATACGAGCAGTACTTC. Amino acid sequence: CASSLPPYEQYF.

This clonotype rates as medium-sized. The chain uses TRBV5-6 and TRBJ1-1, with 11 nucleotides matching TRBD1. The junction had 11 bases not matched to a gene; V was cut back by 0 bases and J by 10 bases. Germline values: CDR1 SGHDT, CDR2 YYEEEE. The CDR3 length is 16 residues. CDR3 amino acids: CASSLGGQGASKSAFF. Written as DNA, the CDR3 is TGTGCCAGCAGCTTGGGCGGACAGGGGGCCTCCAAGTCAGCTTTCTTT.

Sample share makes this clonotype medium-sized. The rearrangement uses TRBV28 and TRBJ1-5; no firm D call. The CDR3 totals 14 residues. Germline V gene data show CDR1 as MDHEN and CDR2 as SYDVKM. V lost 5 bases and J 1 base, leaving 9 bases between the germline ends. The CDR3 sequence is CASSKDGSNQPQHF. The CDR3 DNA is TGTGCCAGCAGTAAGGACGGGAGCAATCAGCCCCAGCATTTT.

This clonotype was recorded at least ten times. The chain combines TRBV2 with TRBJ2-5, with a weak D call TRBD1 (5 bases). CDR1 SNHLY and CDR2 FYNNEI come from the germline V gene. The CDR3 consists of 14 residues. The V gene lost 5 bases and the J gene lost 1 base, with 11 bases spanning the gap. CDR3 amino acids: CASSRQISQETQYF. The CDR3 DNA reads as TGTGCCAGCAGTAGACAGATTTCCCAAGAGACCCAGTACTTC.

The genes are TRBV11-3 and TRBJ2-6; D gene uncertain. There are 13 residues in the CDR3. Per germline, CDR1 SGHNT and CDR2 YENEEA. V lost 5 bases and J lost 4, with 6 bases in between. The DNA for the CDR3 is TGTGCCAGCAGCCCGTCCGGGGCCAACGTCCTGACTTTC. Translated, it gives CASSPSGANVLTF.

By sample fraction, this clonotype is medium-sized. The chain links TRBV12-3 or TRBV12-4 to TRBJ1-1; TRBD1 agrees at 7 bases. This CDR3 has 14 residues. After removal of 5 bases from V and 4 bases from J, the junction contained 7 bases not matched to a gene. CDR3 amino acids: CASSPSDRVTEAFF. CDR3 nucleotides: TGTGCCAGCAGTCCCTCAGACAGGGTCACTGAAGCTTTCTTT.

This clonotype is labeled medium-sized. The chain has TRBV5-6 and TRBJ2-2, with 8 bases fitting TRBD1. V shed 4 bases and J 5 bases; nucleotides not matched to a gene: 4. The CDR3 has 14 amino acids. CDR1 is SGHDT, CDR2 YYEEEE, per germline. CDR3 coding DNA: TGTGCCAGCAGCGGACAGGGTGTTACCGGGGAGCTGTTTTTT. Translated, it gives CASSGQGVTGELFF.

This clonotype was counted many times. This chain links TRBV20-1 with TRBJ1-2, with no clear D. The germline V gene has CDR1 DFQATT and CDR2 SNEGSKA (reference sequence). The CDR3 length is 11 residues. The CDR3 region is CSRAYDIGYTF. DNA of the CDR3: TGCAGCCGGGCCTACGACATTGGCTACACCTTC.

In its sample, this clonotype is medium-sized (0.01 to 0.1%). V and J are TRBV7-2 and TRBJ2-2, with D possibly matching TRBD1 (5 bases). V dropped 3 bases and J dropped 2 bases, with 16 bases sitting between them. The CDR3 runs to 17 residues. The germline V gene encodes CDR1 SGHTA and CDR2 FQGNSA. The CDR3 loop is CASSFPTTGPNTGELFF. The CDR3 DNA is TGTGCCAGCAGCTTCCCCACAACAGGCCCCAACACCGGGGAGCTGTTTTTT.

This clonotype is deemed medium-sized. The chain is built from TRBV7-2 and TRBJ2-3; 7 bases map to TRBD2. This CDR3 is built from 16 residues. V trimming: 4 bases; J trimming: 2 bases; junction bases outside the gene matches: 9. Germline V gene sequence: CDR1 SGHTA, CDR2 FQGNSA. The CDR3 spells CASSWAAGSYTDTQYF. CDR3 in DNA: TGTGCCAGCAGCTGGGCAGCGGGGAGTTACACAGATACGCAGTATTTT.

By proportion, this clonotype is medium-sized (0.01 to 0.1%). The chain joins TRBV6-2 or TRBV6-3 to TRBJ1-5; D unresolved. This CDR3 is built from 21 residues. V lost 5 bases and J 0 bases, leaving 29 bases between the germline ends. Germline lookup yields CDR1 MNHEY and CDR2 SVGEGT. The CDR3 DNA reads TGTGCCAGCAGTCCCATATGGGATGCCTGGACCCCTCAGCATAGCAATCAGCCCCAGCATTTT. It translates to CASSPIWDAWTPQHSNQPQHF.

The CDR3 here is CSARDGAAEAFF. The CDR3 DNA sequence: TGCAGTGCTAGAGATGGCGCCGCTGAAGCTTTCTTT. The chain carries TRBV20-1 and TRBJ1-1; D gene uncertain. Germline V gene sequence: CDR1 DFQATT, CDR2 SNEGSKA (reference sequence). Trimming cost V 0 bases and J 6 bases, with 8 bases left between them. CDR3 size: 12 residues.

This chain joins TRBV18 and TRBJ2-1, with 7 bases lining up with TRBD1. The CDR3 length is 13 residues. Germline lookup yields CDR1 KGHSH and CDR2 LQKENI. V lost 6 bases to trimming and J lost 8 bases; unmatched junction nucleotides: 7. For the CDR3, the DNA is TGTGCCAGCTCTGGCGACAGGGTCGATGAGCAGTTCTTC. Amino acids: CASSGDRVDEQFF. Supplemented by reference TRBV18 and TRBJ2-1, the full variable domain reads NAGVMQNPRHLVRRRGQEARLRCSPMKGHSHVYWYRQLPEEGLKFMVYLQKENIIDESGMPKERFSAEFPKEGPSILRIQQVVRGDSAAYFCASSGDRVDEQFFGPGTRLTVL.

The chain links TRBV5-5 to TRBJ2-3; D is possibly TRBD2 (7 bases). Germline lookup yields CDR1 SGHKS and CDR2 YYEKEE (reference sequence). Trimming shortened V by 6 bases and J by 7 bases, and 12 bases separated the two germline ends. This CDR3 region has 12 residues. The CDR3 loop reads CASTDGGHTQYF. CDR3 in DNA: TGTGCCAGCACAGACGGGGGGCATACGCAGTATTTT.

This chain connects TRBV5-4 to TRBJ2-1; 9 nucleotides match TRBD2. V was pared by 4 bases and J by 7 bases, with 12 bases of the junction left unmatched. Germline CDR1 SGHNT, CDR2 YYREEE (reference sequence). The CDR3 runs to 16 residues. The CDR3 sequence is CASSQTSGLGGNEQFF. The CDR3 nucleotides read TGTGCCAGCAGCCAGACTAGCGGCCTGGGCGGGAATGAGCAGTTCTTC.